This T cell receptor (beta chain) originates from a study of a mutant IDH1 vaccine in newly diagnosed glioma. Profiled with immunoSEQ multiplex PCR; TCRdb holds only in-frame clones, not every one. The table has under 85,000 clones, around 85% seen once. Of note for this clone: Its antigen remains unidentified.

Time point given: week 23, last vaccination. Topical imiquimod accompanied each vaccine dose, which consisted of 300 ug of mutant IDH1 20-mer peptide. The CDR3 spans 16 residues. Germline V gives CDR1 SNHLY, CDR2 FYNNEI. The germline V and J ends were trimmed by 5 bases and 4 bases, with 17 bases remaining between them. The TCR comes from a woman aged 45 to 65 with glioma. This specimen consisted of PBMCs, obtained from a glioma patient whose treatment included an IDH1 peptide vaccine. J is TRBJ1-4 and V is TRBV2, with D possibly matching TRBD1 (5 bases). The DNA for the CDR3 is TGTGCCAGCAGTCCCACCGTCCAGGGCCGTAATGAAAAACTGTTTTTT. As protein: CASSPTVQGRNEKLFF.